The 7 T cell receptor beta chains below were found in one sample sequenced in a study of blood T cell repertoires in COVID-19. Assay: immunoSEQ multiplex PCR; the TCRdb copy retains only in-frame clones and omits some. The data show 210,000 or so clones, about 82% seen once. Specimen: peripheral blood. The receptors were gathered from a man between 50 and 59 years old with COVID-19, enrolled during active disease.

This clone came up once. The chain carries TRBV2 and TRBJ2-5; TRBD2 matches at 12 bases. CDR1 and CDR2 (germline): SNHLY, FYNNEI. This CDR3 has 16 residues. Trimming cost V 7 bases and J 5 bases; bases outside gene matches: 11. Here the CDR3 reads CASMDASGGAWETQYF. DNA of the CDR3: TGTGCCAGCATGGATGCTAGCGGGGGGGCCTGGGAGACCCAGTACTTC.

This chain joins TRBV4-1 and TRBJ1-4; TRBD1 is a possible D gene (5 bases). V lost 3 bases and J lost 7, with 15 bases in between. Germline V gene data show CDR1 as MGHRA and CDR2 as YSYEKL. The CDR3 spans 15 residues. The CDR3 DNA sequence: TGCGCCAGCAGCCACCCCCCCCGGGGGGGTGAAAAACTGTTTTTT. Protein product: CASSHPPRGGEKLFF.

As DNA, the CDR3 is TGTGCCAGCAGCCAAGAAACAGGGGGTTCACCCCTCCACTTT. It translates to CASSQETGGSPLHF. The genes are TRBV3-1 (or the pseudogene TRBV3-2) and TRBJ1-6, with TRBD1 matching 8 bases. Trimming took 0 bases from V and 9 from J; bases not matched to a gene: 1. The germline V gene has CDR1 LGHDT and CDR2 YNNKEL (reference sequence). The CDR3 extends over 14 amino acids.

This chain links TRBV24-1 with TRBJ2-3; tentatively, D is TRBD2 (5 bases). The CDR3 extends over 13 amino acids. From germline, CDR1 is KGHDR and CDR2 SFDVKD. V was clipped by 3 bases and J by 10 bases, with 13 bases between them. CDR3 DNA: TGTGCCACCAGTGATCCCGGACTGGGTGCGCAGTATTTT. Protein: CATSDPGLGAQYF.

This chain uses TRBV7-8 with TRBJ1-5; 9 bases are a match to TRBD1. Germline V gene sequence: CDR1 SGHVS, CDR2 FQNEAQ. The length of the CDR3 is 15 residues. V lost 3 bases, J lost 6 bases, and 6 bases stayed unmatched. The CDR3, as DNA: TGTGCCAGCAGCTTGGCCGGGACAGGGCTTCAGCCCCAGCATTTT. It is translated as CASSLAGTGLQPQHF.

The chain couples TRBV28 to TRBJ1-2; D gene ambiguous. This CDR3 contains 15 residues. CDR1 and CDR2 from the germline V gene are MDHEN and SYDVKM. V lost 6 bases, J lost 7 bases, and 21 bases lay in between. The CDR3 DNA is TGTGCCAGCAGCTATCGGAGGGCGGGAGGAAGTGGCTACACCTTC. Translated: CASSYRRAGGSGYTF.

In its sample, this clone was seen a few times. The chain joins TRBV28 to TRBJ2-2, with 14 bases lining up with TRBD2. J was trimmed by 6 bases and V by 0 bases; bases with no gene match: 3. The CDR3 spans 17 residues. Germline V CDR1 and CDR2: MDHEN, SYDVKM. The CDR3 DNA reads TGTGCCAGCAGTTTATGGAGACTAGCGGGGGGGCCCGGGGAGCTGTTTTTT. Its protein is CASSLWRLAGGPGELFF.